The source of this T cell receptor beta chain is a study of siplizumab effects on memory and regulatory T cells. As for this clone: What it recognizes is unknown.

Sequencing was performed on unstimulated naive, memory, effector memory and TEMRA subsets derived from a few donor pairs. This CDR3 region has 13 residues. Germline CDR1 SGHRS, CDR2 YFSETQ. V was clipped by 4 bases and J by 4 bases; unmatched bases: 3. Whole-study findings and limits: Assignment to unstimulated subsets succeeded for only a minor fraction of the alloreactive clones.

Data came from immunoSEQ multiplex PCR; TCRdb stores just in-frame clones and leaves some out. The table has about 56,000 clones, around 97% seen once. The chain recombines TRBV5-1 with TRBJ1-2; 8 bases agree with TRBD1. This receptor was obtained from a human donor in good health. The sample consisted of naive CD8+ T cells sorted from blood. CDR3 DNA sequence: TGCGCCAGCAGCCCCGGACAGGGCTATGGCTACACCTTC. It specifies CASSPGQGYGYTF.